A single sample gave rise to the 2 T cell receptor beta chains below, sequenced in a study of T-cell memory formation after mild COVID-19. From the 5' RACE reads, TCRdb called clonotypes with MiXCR, one entry per CDR3 protein. The table lists 470,000 or so distinct CDR3 sequences, about a sixth of them singletons. The specimen sequenced was PBMCs or a T cell subset sorted from them (not recorded which). The receptors stem from a man aged 18 to 29 who had mild COVID-19 (a few samples of this study predate the infection). Cell type and time point are not known.

The gene calls are TRBV6-5 and TRBJ1-2; D remains ambiguous. Germline V gives CDR1 MNHEY, CDR2 SVGAGI. This CDR3 region has 14 residues. Trimming took off 7 bases at V and 8 bases at J, with 20 bases between the two ends. Here the CDR3 reads CASTTHPWLSGYTF. CDR3 bases: TGTGCCAGCACCACCCACCCGTGGCTTAGCGGCTACACCTTC.

This clonotype was counted only a few times. The chain has TRBV2 and TRBJ2-7; D is perhaps TRBD1 or TRBD2 (5 bases each). In germline, CDR1 is SNHLY, CDR2 FYNNEI. V lost 4 bases, J lost 2 bases, and 9 bases lay in between. The CDR3 is made up of 13 amino acids. CDR3 amino acids: CASSGGTPYEQYV. The CDR3, as DNA: TGTGCCAGCAGTGGAGGGACCCCCTACGAGCAGTACGTC.